This T cell receptor beta chain derives from a study of regulatory T cells in long-lasting Graves disease. Study details: With positive TSH receptor antibodies and over 5 years of antithyroid drugs, Graves' disease was considered persistent. Study results and limitations: With persistent disease, TRBV28, TRBJ1-2 and TRBJ2-5 were the favored segments. Less diverse TCR repertoires were seen in persistent Graves' patients than in newly diagnosed ones.

V gave up 1 base and J gave up 0 bases, with 9 bases separating them. The CDR3 totals 15 residues. CDR1 and CDR2 (germline): SGHAT, FQNNGV. The time point: persistent/refractory GD, antithyroid drugs over 5 years with positive TRAb. Researchers made the TCR library from RNA that was extracted from PBMCs. With iRepertoire HTBI primers and Arm-PCR of CDR3 regions, TCR beta libraries were built. MiXCR, applied by TCRdb to the multiplex PCR reads, yields one record per CDR3 protein. This sample has about 660,000 distinct CDR3 sequences; around 32% occur once, and the top ten carry 40% to 55%. This clonotype has only a few counts. The antigen remains undetermined.

Specimen: peripheral blood mononuclear cells (PBMCs), collected when the disease was refractory, from a patient treated with antithyroid drugs. The V and J genes are TRBV11-2 and TRBJ1-1; no clear D gene. This TCR derives from a female donor with Graves disease. The CDR3 sequence: CASSLGFSVNTEAFF. The CDR3, as DNA: TGTGCCAGCAGCTTAGGTTTCAGCGTGAACACTGAAGCTTTCTTT.